This T cell receptor (beta chain) was identified in a study of cytomegalovirus exposure and HLA in healthy donors. Use of 60 Vbeta and 13 Jbeta primers characterized the PCR. Measured with immunoSEQ multiplex PCR; TCRdb has only the in-frame clones, and not every one. The data contain about 150,000 clones, 60% to 85% of them singletons. The TCR sequence derives from a man aged 40-49 years in good health and CMV-seropositive. The sequencing input was PBMCs.

CDR3 coding DNA: TGTGCCAGTAACAGGGACAGGGACCACAATGAGCAGTTCTTC. Translation gives CASNRDRDHNEQFF. The V and J genes are TRBV19 and TRBJ2-1, with 9 nucleotides matching TRBD1. Losses at the gene ends were 7 bases for V and 5 bases for J; bases not matched to a gene: 6. The CDR3 length is 14 residues. Germline loops: CDR1 LNHDA, CDR2 SQIVND (reference sequence).